A selection of T cell receptor beta chains follows, all from one sample in a study of blood T cell repertoires in COVID-19. Data came from immunoSEQ multiplex PCR; TCRdb stores just in-frame clones and leaves some out. The table lists around 250,000 clones, 91% of them singletons, with approximately 1.3% in the top ten. The source material was PBMCs or T cells enriched from blood (not recorded which). These receptors were obtained from a human donor in a cohort exposed to, infected with or recovered from COVID-19 (not recorded which). The donor label of this sample is uncertain. The CDR3 runs from the conserved cysteine through the conserved F or W. A D gene is named only where the DNA matches it firmly. Size is stated for part of the rows, as once, few or many counts, or as a class when the clone is expanded.

>TRBV18|-|TRBJ1-1|-
CASSPPGRTMNTEAFF
TGTGCCAGCTCACCTCCGGGACGGACTATGAACACTGAAGCTTTCTTT
>TRBV2|-|TRBJ1-1|-
CASSYYRDAEAFF
TGTGCCAGCAGTTACTACAGGGATGCTGAAGCTTTCTTT
>TRBV18|-|TRBJ1-1|-
CASSPRPGEAFF
TGTGCCAGCTCACCAAGGCCGGGTGAAGCTTTCTTT
>TRBV18|-|TRBJ1-1|few
CASSPNKNTEAFF
TGTGCCAGCTCTCCAAATAAGAACACTGAAGCTTTCTTT
>TRBV2|-|TRBJ1-1|once
CASSSEKNTEAFF
TGTGCCAGCAGCTCGGAGAAAAACACTGAAGCTTTCTTT
>TRBV4-3|-|TRBJ1-2|-
CASSQDRGNGYTF
TGCGCCAGCAGCCAAGATAGGGGGAATGGCTACACCTTC
>TRBV19|-|TRBJ2-5|-
CASGRGLQETQYF
TGTGCCAGTGGACGGGGACTCCAAGAGACCCAGTACTTC
>TRBV18|TRBD1|TRBJ1-2|-
CASSPVGQVQYGYTF
TGTGCCAGCTCACCTGTAGGACAGGTTCAGTATGGCTACACCTTC
>TRBV15|-|TRBJ1-5|-
CATSRDLGTYHQPQHF
TGTGCCACCAGCAGAGATTTAGGGACATACCATCAGCCCCAGCATTTT
>TRBV10-1|-|TRBJ1-6|-
CASITDRTRWSLHF
TGCGCCAGCATTACCGACAGGACCCGGTGGTCCCTCCACTTT
>TRBV6-6|TRBD2|TRBJ2-5|-
CASSSGLAGVQETQYF
TGTGCCAGCAGTTCTGGACTAGCGGGGGTCCAAGAGACCCAGTACTTC
>TRBV25-1|-|TRBJ2-7|-
CASSGRGNGYEQYF
TGTGCCAGCAGTGGACGAGGGAACGGCTACGAGCAGTACTTC
>TRBV7-2|-|TRBJ1-1|-
CASSLEEGYEAFF
TGTGCCAGCAGCTTAGAGGAGGGCTATGAAGCTTTCTTT
>TRBV19|TRBD1|TRBJ2-3|-
CASSRTGTESTDTQYF
TGTGCCAGTAGTAGGACCGGGACAGAAAGCACAGATACGCAGTATTTT
>TRBV9|TRBD1|TRBJ1-5|once
CASSLRQGSSNQPQHF
TGTGCCAGCAGCTTACGACAGGGGAGTAGCAATCAGCCCCAGCATTTT
>TRBV2|-|TRBJ1-5|-
CASSERVFQPQHF
TGTGCCAGCAGTGAGAGGGTATTTCAGCCCCAGCATTTT
>TRBV27|-|TRBJ1-2|-
CASSSPFRGNYGYTF
TGTGCCAGCAGTTCCCCATTCAGGGGCAACTATGGCTACACCTTC
>TRBV6-5|-|TRBJ2-7|-
CASTIGGGQYEQYF
TGTGCCAGCACCATAGGGGGAGGGCAGTACGAGCAGTACTTC
>TRBV5-1|-|TRBJ2-1|-
CASSLALSSYNEQFF
TGCGCCAGCAGCTTGGCACTATCCTCCTACAATGAGCAGTTCTTC
>TRBV18|-|TRBJ1-2|-
CASSPDQLTGYYGYTF
TGTGCCAGCTCACCAGACCAATTGACAGGCTACTATGGCTACACCTTC
>TRBV27|-|TRBJ1-5|-
CASSLDGGARQPQHF
TGTGCCAGCAGTTTAGATGGGGGGGCGCGCCAGCCCCAGCATTTT
>TRBV9|TRBD2|TRBJ2-1|-
CASSISGTSAYNEQFF
TGTGCCAGCTCCATCTCCGGGACTAGCGCCTACAATGAGCAGTTCTTC
>TRBV11-1|-|TRBJ2-5|-
CASKYSYQETQYF
TGTGCCAGCAAATACAGTTACCAAGAGACCCAGTACTTC
>TRBV9|TRBD2|TRBJ2-1|once
CASSVGGGAQNEQFF
TGTGCCAGCAGCGTAGGCGGGGGGGCACAGAATGAGCAGTTCTTC